A single sample gave rise to the 31 T cell receptor beta chains below, sequenced in a study of blood T cell repertoires in COVID-19. Only in-frame clones appear in the TCRdb table, and some are missing; sequencing was by immunoSEQ multiplex PCR. The sample has over 200,000 clones, 83% seen once; the top ten hold roughly 1.3%. Sequencing was done on a sample of peripheral blood. The receptors shown here come from a woman under 40 with COVID-19, enrolled during active disease.

The chain combines TRBV6-1 with TRBJ1-3; D is ambiguous. Between the trimmed V and J ends, which lost 2 bases and 0 bases, there was a span of 8 bases. Looked up from germline, CDR1 is MNHNS and CDR2 is SASEGT. The CDR3 length is 15 residues. CDR3 coding DNA: TGTGCCAGCAGTGAACAGGCCAGCTCTGGAAACACCATATATTTT. Its protein product is CASSEQASSGNTIYF.

This clone has just one count. The CDR3 DNA reads as TGTGCCAGCAGCCCCCGGGGGAGCAGCCTCTCCTACGAGCAGTACTTC. Protein sequence: CASSPRGSSLSYEQYF. The rearrangement links TRBV9 to TRBJ2-7, with a weak D call TRBD2 (6 bases). Germline V lookup: CDR1 SGDLS, CDR2 YYNGEE. Trimming pared 4 bases from V and 0 bases from J, leaving 17 bases between. The CDR3 loop spans 16 amino acids.

This sequence joins TRBV4-1 and TRBJ1-1, with TRBD1 identical over 7 bases. V lost 1 base to trimming and J lost 0 bases; unmatched junction nucleotides: 5. CDR3 size: 16 residues. The V gene's germline CDR1 is MGHRA and CDR2 YSYEKL. CDR3 in amino acids: CASSQVEGAMNTEAFF. The CDR3 DNA sequence: TGCGCCAGCAGCCAAGTTGAGGGGGCTATGAACACTGAAGCTTTCTTT.

This chain joins TRBV19 and TRBJ1-5, with TRBD1 matching over 9 bases. The V gene's germline CDR1 is LNHDA and CDR2 SQIVND (reference sequence). With V trimmed by 6 bases and J by 3 bases, 9 bases remained unmatched. CDR3 length: 16 residues. CDR3 nucleotides: TGTGCCAGTAGCCCCCACCGGGACAGGGCCAATCAGCCCCAGCATTTT. As protein: CASSPHRDRANQPQHF.

The rearrangement joins TRBV7-2 to TRBJ1-2; D is possibly TRBD1 (5 bases). Trimming left V 1 base short and J 1 base short, with 7 bases between. The CDR3 totals 14 residues. Germline values: CDR1 SGHTA, CDR2 FQGNSA. CDR3 region: CASSLGGSNYGYTF. Here the CDR3 DNA reads TGTGCCAGCAGCTTAGGGGGCAGTAACTATGGCTACACCTTC.

The chain combines TRBV6-5 with TRBJ1-2; D remains unclear. In germline, CDR1 is MNHEY, CDR2 SVGAGI. Trimming left V 8 bases short and J 3 bases short, with 16 bases between. This CDR3 contains 14 residues. The CDR3 loop is CASLGSFPDYGYTF. The CDR3 DNA sequence: TGTGCCAGCCTAGGGAGCTTCCCCGACTATGGCTACACCTTC.

The V and J genes are TRBV5-6 and TRBJ2-5; 7 nucleotides line up with TRBD2. This CDR3 contains 15 residues. V shed 4 bases and J 5 bases; nucleotides not matched to a gene: 11. The germline gives CDR1 SGHDT, CDR2 YYEEEE. CDR3 protein: CASSPRRMGGETQYF. The CDR3 nucleotides are TGTGCCAGCAGCCCCCGGCGGATGGGAGGGGAGACCCAGTACTTC.

The chain recombines TRBV11-3 with TRBJ2-7, with 7 bases aligning to TRBD2. CDR1 and CDR2 (germline): SGHNT, YENEEA. The CDR3 runs 14 residues. V shed 1 base and J 5 bases; nucleotides not matched to a gene: 5. CDR3 sequence reads: CASSLGGRTDEQYF. The CDR3 region has the DNA TGTGCCAGCAGCTTAGGCGGGAGAACGGACGAGCAGTACTTC.

The genes are TRBV4-3 and TRBJ1-3; D ambiguous. This CDR3 has 18 amino acids. Germline V lookup: CDR1 LGHNA, CDR2 YSLEER. Deletions cut 1 base from V and 3 bases from J, with 19 bases between. The CDR3 DNA sequence: TGCGCCAGCAGCCAAGGGGTAGAGGGAGCAGCCATTGGAAACACCATATATTTT. It encodes CASSQGVEGAAIGNTIYF.

The chain couples TRBV7-9 to TRBJ2-1, with TRBD2 matching 11 bases. CDR3 length: 15 amino acids. Germline V gene lookup returns CDR1 SEHNR and CDR2 FQNEAQ (reference sequence). V lost 4 bases to trimming and J lost 2 bases; unmatched junction nucleotides: 1. In nucleotides, the CDR3 is TGTGCCAGCAGCTATAGCGGGAGGGCCTACAATGAGCAGTTCTTC. This gives the protein CASSYSGRAYNEQFF.

The chain carries TRBV19 and TRBJ1-5, with TRBD1 matching over 8 bases. The CDR3 sequence is 16 residues long. V trimming: 6 bases; J trimming: 6 bases; junction bases outside the gene matches: 13. Germline values: CDR1 LNHDA, CDR2 SQIVND (reference sequence). CDR3 protein: CASRRTGHDWVQPQHF. The CDR3 DNA sequence: TGTGCCAGTAGAAGGACAGGGCATGATTGGGTTCAGCCCCAGCATTTT.

The chain links TRBV28 to TRBJ1-1; TRBD1 matches 7 bases. Losses at the gene ends were 5 bases for V and 9 bases for J; bases not matched to a gene: 3. In germline, CDR1 is MDHEN, CDR2 SYDVKM. The CDR3 totals 11 residues. The CDR3 DNA reads as TGTGCCAGCAGTCTGGACAGGAAAGCTTTCTTT. Residues: CASSLDRKAFF.

The chain carries TRBV4-3 and TRBJ2-3; TRBD2 matches at 7 bases. The CDR3 is made up of 17 amino acids. CDR1 LGHNA and CDR2 YSLEER come from the germline V gene. Losses at the gene ends were 0 bases for V and 2 bases for J; bases not matched to a gene: 8. CDR3 region: CASSQDRALAVTDTQYF. The CDR3 DNA sequence: TGCGCCAGCAGCCAAGATCGAGCGCTAGCGGTCACAGATACGCAGTATTTT.

In this sample, this clone turned up once. CDR3 in amino acids: CASSPVGGSKDTQYF. In DNA, the CDR3 is TGTGCCAGCAGCCCAGTGGGGGGATCGAAAGATACGCAGTATTTT. The J gene is TRBJ2-3, the V gene TRBV5-5; the D gene is possibly TRBD2 (6 bases). V shed 4 bases and J shed 5 bases, with 17 bases lying between them. CDR3 length equals 15 residues. Germline V CDR1 and CDR2: SGHKS, YYEKEE (reference sequence).

This chain links TRBV30 with TRBJ1-6; a weak D match, TRBD1 (5 bases). This CDR3 is 14 amino acids long. V dropped 1 base and J dropped 6 bases, with 10 bases sitting between them. The V gene's germline CDR1 is GTSNPN and CDR2 SVGIG (reference sequence). DNA for the CDR3: TGTGCCTGGAGTGGCCTGGGGGGTAATTCACCCCTCCACTTT. This sequence encodes CAWSGLGGNSPLHF.

The CDR3: CASSRNSTLPQGIDQPQHF. For the CDR3, the DNA is TGCGCCAGCAGCCGGAACAGCACTCTTCCCCAGGGTATCGATCAGCCCCAGCATTTT. This chain links TRBV10-1 with TRBJ1-5; perhaps TRBD1 as D (5 bases). CDR1 is WNHNN, CDR2 SYGVQD, per germline (reference sequence). Trimming stripped 6 bases from V and 5 bases from J, with 29 bases between. This CDR3 is built from 19 residues.

V gene TRBV11-2 combines with J gene TRBJ2-3; weak D call: TRBD2 (5 bases). V lost 1 base to trimming and J lost 0 bases, with 17 bases between them. CDR1 is SGHAT and CDR2 is FQNNGV in the germline V gene. This CDR3 contains 18 residues. The DNA for the CDR3 is TGTGCCAGCAGCTTAGTGATTCCGGGGATCTCTAGCACAGATACGCAGTATTTT. Its translation: CASSLVIPGISSTDTQYF. Looking up the rest from reference TRBV11-2 and TRBJ2-3 gives the full variable domain: EAGVAQSPRYKIIEKRQSVAFWCNPISGHATLYWYQQILGQGPKLLIQFQNNGVVDDSQLPKDRFSAERLKGVDSTLKIQPAKLEDSAVYLCASSLVIPGISSTDTQYFGPGTRLTVL.

This sequence joins TRBV6-5 and TRBJ2-5, with TRBD2 as a possible D gene (6 bases). This CDR3 has 10 amino acids. The germline gives CDR1 MNHEY, CDR2 SVGAGI. Trimming took 11 bases from V and 2 from J, leaving 6 bases between them. CDR3 DNA: TGTGCCGGGGGGCAAGAGACCCAGTACTTC. Encoded protein: CAGGQETQYF.

The rearrangement uses TRBV28 and TRBJ1-5, with TRBD1 as a possible D gene (6 bases). V shed 5 bases and J shed 7 bases, with 27 bases lying between them. Germline CDR1 is MDHEN and CDR2 is SYDVKM. This CDR3 is built from 18 residues. The CDR3 sequence is CASSTPSGGRGVDQPQHF. In nucleotides, the CDR3 is TGTGCCAGCAGTACCCCTTCGGGGGGGCGCGGAGTAGACCAGCCCCAGCATTTT.

This rearrangement joins TRBV9 to TRBJ2-7, with 11 bases that match TRBD1. This CDR3 is 16 amino acids long. Germline V gene data show CDR1 as SGDLS and CDR2 as YYNGEE. V trimming: 0 bases; J trimming: 6 bases; junction bases outside the gene matches: 8. CDR3 nucleotide sequence: TGTGCCAGCAGCGTAGACCCCGGGACAGGGGGTCGCGAGCAGTACTTC. It codes for CASSVDPGTGGREQYF.

This chain uses TRBV5-5 with TRBJ2-7; 7 nucleotides align to TRBD2. Germline trimming cut 3 bases from V and 3 bases from J; bases unmatched to any gene: 3. The germline gives CDR1 SGHKS, CDR2 YYEKEE (reference sequence). The CDR3 covers 13 residues. The CDR3 region has the DNA TGTGCCAGCAGCTGGGGGGACTACTACGAGCAGTACTTC. Its translation: CASSWGDYYEQYF.

The V and J genes are TRBV13 and TRBJ2-7, with 9 bases aligning to TRBD2. CDR3 length: 14 amino acids. The junction had 3 bases not matched to a gene; V was cut back by 4 bases and J by 2 bases. The germline gives CDR1 PRHDT, CDR2 FYEKMQ (reference sequence). CDR3: CASSSSGATYEQYF. CDR3 in DNA: TGTGCCAGCAGCTCTAGCGGGGCTACCTACGAGCAGTACTTC.

This CDR3 is CASSRGLAGTDTQYF. DNA of the CDR3: TGCGCCAGCAGCCGGGGACTAGCGGGCACAGATACGCAGTATTTT. The chain recombines TRBV4-1 with TRBJ2-3; 11 bases are shared with TRBD2. CDR1 is MGHRA, CDR2 YSYEKL, per germline. Germline trimming cut 4 bases from V and 1 base from J; bases unmatched to any gene: 1. The CDR3 length is 15 residues.

The chain recombines TRBV3-1 (or the pseudogene TRBV3-2) with TRBJ2-5; no clear D gene. The V gene lost 0 bases and the J gene lost 6 bases, with 8 bases spanning the gap. Germline V gene lookup returns CDR1 LGHDT and CDR2 YNNKEL (reference sequence). This CDR3 is built from 13 residues. The CDR3 loop is CASSQDAEKTQYF. CDR3 nucleotide sequence: TGTGCCAGCAGCCAAGATGCGGAAAAGACCCAGTACTTC.

This clone has a count of ten or more. The chain has TRBV5-1 and TRBJ1-1, with unresolved D. The V and J ends lost 0 bases and 3 bases respectively, with 6 bases between them. The CDR3 runs 13 residues. CDR1 and CDR2 from the germline V gene are SGHRS and YFSETQ. This CDR3 is CASSLDGYTEAFF. For the CDR3, the DNA is TGCGCCAGCAGCTTGGACGGTTACACTGAAGCTTTCTTT.

The chain employs TRBV6-5 and TRBJ2-7; D possibly corresponds to TRBD1 (5 bases). Germline V gene sequence: CDR1 MNHEY, CDR2 SVGAGI. The CDR3 length is 14 residues. Trimming removed 7 bases from V and 7 bases from J, with 20 bases in between. The CDR3 nucleotides read TGTGCCAGCACCCAGACGACAGATAACCTGGAGCAGTACTTC. Protein: CASTQTTDNLEQYF.

The V and J genes are TRBV5-4 and TRBJ1-2; D is possibly TRBD1 (5 bases). CDR1 and CDR2 from the germline V gene are SGHNT and YYREEE (reference sequence). The V and J ends lost 4 bases and 1 base respectively, with 11 bases between them. CDR3 size: 14 residues. The CDR3 sequence is CASSPGGDNYGYTF. CDR3 bases: TGTGCCAGCAGCCCGGGGGGAGATAACTATGGCTACACCTTC. Combining the CDR3 with reference TRBV5-4 and TRBJ1-2 gives the whole variable domain ETGVTQSPTHLIKTRGQQVTLRCSSQSGHNTVSWYQQALGQGPQFIFQYYREEENGRGNFPPRFSGLQFPNYSSELNVNALELDDSALYLCASSPGGDNYGYTFGSGTRLTVV.

The chain employs TRBV7-2 and TRBJ2-3; maybe TRBD2 (6 bases). Deletions cut 6 bases from V and 6 bases from J, with 10 bases between. CDR1 SGHTA and CDR2 FQGNSA come from the germline V gene. The CDR3 runs to 12 residues. The CDR3 spells CASRTGGDTQYF. The CDR3 DNA reads as TGTGCCAGCAGAACAGGAGGGGATACGCAGTATTTT.

Here the CDR3 reads CATKGTGIHGYTF. CDR3 coding DNA: TGTGCCACCAAAGGGACAGGGATCCATGGCTACACCTTC. V gene TRBV15 combines with J gene TRBJ1-2; 9 bases align to TRBD1. Germline trimming cut 7 bases from V and 6 bases from J; bases unmatched to any gene: 6. This CDR3 is built from 13 residues. CDR1 LNHNV and CDR2 YYDKDF come from the germline V gene (reference sequence).

The V gene is TRBV2, the J gene TRBJ1-4, with a tentative D call TRBD1 (6 bases). Trimming cost V 6 bases and J 4 bases, with 6 bases left between them. The CDR3 loop spans 12 amino acids. Looked up from germline, CDR1 is SNHLY and CDR2 is FYNNEI. As DNA, the CDR3 is TGTGCCAGCAGACAGGGTAATGAAAAACTGTTTTTT. Translating it yields CASRQGNEKLFF.

This clone is a singleton in its sample. This rearrangement joins TRBV5-1 to TRBJ2-7; 7 nucleotides line up with TRBD1. Trimming cost V 0 bases and J 4 bases; bases outside gene matches: 7. The germline gives CDR1 SGHRS, CDR2 YFSETQ. This CDR3 is 15 amino acids long. The CDR3 nucleotides read TGCGCCAGCAGCTTGGACGGGACAGTGGGTTACGAGCAGTACTTC. Amino acid sequence: CASSLDGTVGYEQYF.